The 13 T cell receptor beta chains listed next were all sequenced from one sample in a study of molecular identifiers for immune sequencing clone quantification. TCRdb called the PCR reads again in MiXCR, with one record for every CDR3 protein. Seen here are roughly 93,000 distinct CDR3 sequences, around a fifth observed once, and the top ten hold around 0.8%. Material for sequencing was naive CD8+ T cells from blood, with Jurkat cell RNA spiked in. This sample's subset: FACS-sorted CD8+CD4-CCR7+CD45RA+ naive T cells. Receptors originate from a human donor in good health. Some libraries in this study had Jurkat cell RNA spiked in.

In this sample, this clonotype turned up many times. The chain joins TRBV11-2 to TRBJ2-5; D ambiguous. V shed 0 bases and J shed 0 bases, with 11 bases lying between them. This CDR3 spans 16 amino acids. CDR1 is SGHAT, CDR2 FQNNGV, per germline. The CDR3 bases are TGTGCCAGCAGCTTAGATCTATTACAGTACCAAGAGACCCAGTACTTC. As protein: CASSLDLLQYQETQYF.

This clonotype was picked up many times. The chain combines TRBV20-1 with TRBJ2-2, with a tentative D call TRBD2 (5 bases). Trimming removed 1 base from V and 0 bases from J, with 6 bases in between. CDR1 and CDR2 from the germline V gene are DFQATT and SNEGSKA (reference sequence). The CDR3 totals 14 residues. In DNA form, the CDR3 reads TGCAGTGCTAGAGTCGGGGCGAACACCGGGGAGCTGTTTTTT. Residues: CSARVGANTGELFF.

This clonotype was seen once. The V and J genes are TRBV19 and TRBJ2-7; D is undetermined. The CDR3 runs 14 residues. In germline, CDR1 is LNHDA, CDR2 SQIVND (reference sequence). V dropped 3 bases and J dropped 0 bases, with 9 bases sitting between them. CDR3 amino acids: CASSIAPNSYEQYF. The CDR3 DNA sequence: TGTGCCAGTAGTATTGCGCCTAACTCCTACGAGCAGTACTTC.

This clonotype has a count of ten or more. The chain couples TRBV7-2 to TRBJ2-1; 9 bases map to TRBD2. The CDR3 covers 15 residues. CDR1 and CDR2 (germline): SGHTA, FQGNSA. V was clipped by 4 bases and J by 0 bases; unmatched bases: 1. The CDR3 DNA reads TGTGCCAGCAGCTGGGGACTAGCCTCCTACAATGAGCAGTTCTTC. The encoded protein is CASSWGLASYNEQFF.

The CDR3 protein is CASSYRDRGTYEQYF. DNA of the CDR3: TGTGCCAGCAGTTACCGGGACAGGGGTACCTACGAGCAGTACTTC. The chain joins TRBV27 to TRBJ2-7, with TRBD1 matching over 10 bases. This CDR3 has 15 amino acids. The junction had 5 bases not matched to a gene; V was cut back by 4 bases and J by 2 bases. Looked up from germline, CDR1 is MNHEY and CDR2 is SMNVEV (reference sequence).

There are many counts of this clonotype. V and J are TRBV28 and TRBJ2-3; 8 nucleotides align to TRBD2. CDR1 and CDR2 (germline): MDHEN, SYDVKM. The trim removed 10 bases at V and 6 bases at J, leaving 18 bases unmatched. This CDR3 spans 16 amino acids. CDR3 residues: CATQRVEREYGDTQYF. The CDR3 DNA reads as TGTGCCACCCAAAGGGTGGAGCGGGAGTACGGCGATACGCAGTATTTT.

This clonotype was detected many times. At one boundary the junction diverges from the germline segment, which might be a read error. This sequence joins TRBV9 and TRBJ2-1; either TRBD1 or TRBD2 may supply D (6 bases each). CDR3 length equals 12 residues. Germline V gene sequence: CDR1 SGDLS, CDR2 YYNGEE. CDR3 loop: CASSKGTGAQAF. Here the CDR3 DNA reads TGTGCCAGCAGCAAGGGAACGGGGGCCCAGGCCTTC.

The table lists this clonotype with many counts. This chain joins TRBV6-6 and TRBJ2-7; TRBD1 matches 10 bases. Per germline, CDR1 MNHNY and CDR2 SVGAGI (reference sequence). The ends lost 5 bases at V and 5 bases at J; junction bases unmatched: 6. This CDR3 spans 14 amino acids. The CDR3 coding sequence is TGTGCCAGCAGTGAGGGACAGGGGAGCGACGAGCAGTACTTC. This translates into CASSEGQGSDEQYF.

This clonotype has a count of ten or more. The gene calls are TRBV2 and TRBJ1-1, with 11 bases lining up with TRBD1. The junction had 6 bases not matched to a gene; V was cut back by 6 bases and J by 0 bases. CDR3 length equals 16 residues. The germline V gene encodes CDR1 SNHLY and CDR2 FYNNEI. The CDR3 sequence: CASRGTGGDLNTEAFF. CDR3 DNA sequence: TGTGCCAGCAGAGGGACAGGGGGGGACTTGAACACTGAAGCTTTCTTT.

This clonotype has just a few counts. A clone one base away is much larger, so this may be a read error. The chain combines TRBV29-1 with TRBJ2-7, with 7 bases matching TRBD2. Germline CDR1 SQVTM, CDR2 ANQGSEA. Trimming cost V 5 bases and J 4 bases; bases outside gene matches: 8. This CDR3 comprises 13 residues. CDR3 loop: CSVFGGSLYEQYF. CDR3 sequence (DNA): TGCAGCGTTTTTGGCGGGAGTTTGTACGAGCAGTACTTC.

Many counts were recorded for this clonotype. The chain recombines TRBV6-5 with TRBJ2-7; 8 nucleotides align to TRBD2. The V segment lost 1 base and the J segment 3 bases; nucleotides outside the gene matches: 5. Germline V gene data show CDR1 as MNHEY and CDR2 as SVGAGI. The CDR3 extends over 15 amino acids. The DNA of the CDR3 is TGTGCCAGCAGTTACTTCGCGGGGGGACTCTACGAGCAGTACTTC. Translating it yields CASSYFAGGLYEQYF.

The gene calls are TRBV4-1 and TRBJ2-3; tentative D call: TRBD1 (6 bases). This CDR3 comprises 16 residues. The ends were cut back, 4 bases at V and 4 bases at J, with 18 bases in the middle. Germline V gene sequence: CDR1 MGHRA, CDR2 YSYEKL. The CDR3 is CASSPSRGQSPDTQYF. The CDR3 nucleotides read TGCGCCAGCAGCCCATCTAGAGGACAGAGCCCAGATACGCAGTATTTT.

This clonotype occurred many times. V usage is TRBV19 and J usage is TRBJ2-2; D gene ambiguous. The ends were cut back, 5 bases at V and 4 bases at J, with 8 bases in the middle. Germline lookup yields CDR1 LNHDA and CDR2 SQIVND (reference sequence). The CDR3 loop spans 13 amino acids. CDR3 protein: CASSASTTGELFF. CDR3 sequence (DNA): TGTGCCAGTAGTGCGAGCACCACCGGGGAGCTGTTTTTT.